These T cell receptor gamma chains were read from a single sample in a study of Vδ1+ human thymocytes. TCRdb reapplied CATT to the multiplex PCR reads. The sample yields tens of thousands of gamma-chain clones, around 20% seen once. The sample was Vdelta1+ gamma-delta thymocytes from the thymus. The receptors were gathered from a boy in the first two years of life who had congenital heart surgery. The CDR3 runs from the conserved cysteine through the conserved F or W. A clone size is listed for some rows: how often the clone was seen (once, few, many), or a class if it is expanded.

j_call: TRGJ1/TRGJ2
v_call: TRGV4
clone_size: .
cdr3_nt: TGTGCCACCTGGGACGCTCCCCTTTATTATAAGAAACTCTTT
cdr3_aa: CATWDAPLYYKKLF

j_call: TRGJ1/TRGJ2
v_call: TRGV4
clone_size: .
cdr3_nt: TGTGCCACCTGGGATGCGCCCAGTTATTATTATAAGAAACTCTTT
cdr3_aa: CATWDAPSYYYKKLF

j_call: TRGJ1/TRGJ2
v_call: TRGV3
clone_size: few
cdr3_nt: TGTGCCACCTGGGACAGGCCGCGTATTAAGAAACTCTTT
cdr3_aa: CATWDRPRIKKLF

j_call: TRGJ1/TRGJ2
v_call: TRGV4
clone_size: few
cdr3_nt: TGTGCCACCTGGGATGGGCGCCATTATTATAAGAAACTCTTT
cdr3_aa: CATWDGRHYYKKLF

j_call: TRGJ1/TRGJ2
v_call: TRGV4
clone_size: .
cdr3_nt: TGTGCCACCTGGGATGATAGTTATTATAAGAAACTCTTT
cdr3_aa: CATWDDSYYKKLF

j_call: TRGJ1/TRGJ2
v_call: TRGV8
clone_size: .
cdr3_nt: TGTGCCACCTGGGATAGTAGTTATAAGAAACTCTTT
cdr3_aa: CATWDSSYKKLF

j_call: TRGJ1/TRGJ2
v_call: TRGV2
clone_size: .
cdr3_nt: TGTGCCACCTGGGACGGGCCTAGGGGTTATAAGAAACTCTTT
cdr3_aa: CATWDGPRGYKKLF

j_call: TRGJ1/TRGJ2
v_call: TRGV4
clone_size: .
cdr3_nt: TGTGCCACCTGGGATGAGAAAGGGTGGCTCTTT
cdr3_aa: CATWDEKGWLF

j_call: TRGJ1/TRGJ2
v_call: TRGV2
clone_size: .
cdr3_nt: TGTGCCACCTGGGACGGGCCAGGGAGGAATTATTATAAGAAACTCTTT
cdr3_aa: CATWDGPGRNYYKKLF

j_call: TRGJ1/TRGJ2
v_call: TRGV8
clone_size: .
cdr3_nt: TGTGCCACCTGCCTACCGGGGAAGAAACTCTTT
cdr3_aa: CATCLPGKKLF

j_call: TRGJ1/TRGJ2
v_call: TRGV4
clone_size: few
cdr3_nt: TGTGCCACCTGGGATGGGTCTAAGGGTTATTATAAGAAACTCTTT
cdr3_aa: CATWDGSKGYYKKLF

j_call: TRGJ1/TRGJ2
v_call: TRGV4
clone_size: .
cdr3_nt: TGTGCCACCTGGGATGGGAGGGATTATTATAAGAAACTCTTT
cdr3_aa: CATWDGRDYYKKLF

j_call: TRGJ1/TRGJ2
v_call: TRGV8
clone_size: few
cdr3_nt: TGTGCCACCTGGGATAAGGAAGATAAGAAACTCTTT
cdr3_aa: CATWDKEDKKLF

j_call: TRGJ1/TRGJ2
v_call: TRGV2
clone_size: .
cdr3_nt: TGTGCCACCTGGGATGGGCGCCAGTTTTATTATAAGAAACTCTTT
cdr3_aa: CATWDGRQFYYKKLF

j_call: TRGJ1/TRGJ2
v_call: TRGV3
clone_size: few
cdr3_nt: TGTGCCACCTGGGACAGGCCGGGCGGTTATTATAAGAAACTCTTT
cdr3_aa: CATWDRPGGYYKKLF

j_call: TRGJ1/TRGJ2
v_call: TRGV4
clone_size: .
cdr3_nt: TGTGCCACCTGGGATGGCAACTATTATAAGAAACTCTTT
cdr3_aa: CATWDGNYYKKLF

j_call: TRGJ1/TRGJ2
v_call: TRGV2
clone_size: .
cdr3_nt: TGTGCCACCCAACACGCGAAACTCTTT
cdr3_aa: CATQHAKLF

j_call: TRGJ1/TRGJ2
v_call: TRGV5
clone_size: .
cdr3_nt: TGTGCCACCTGGGACAGGCCGGTGGAGAAACTCTTT
cdr3_aa: CATWDRPVEKLF

j_call: TRGJ1/TRGJ2
v_call: TRGV5
clone_size: .
cdr3_nt: TGTGCCACCTGGGACAGGCCTAGTTATTATAAGAAACTCTTT
cdr3_aa: CATWDRPSYYKKLF

j_call: TRGJ1/TRGJ2
v_call: TRGV4
clone_size: .
cdr3_nt: TGTGCCACCTGGGATGGGCGAGTTTATTATAAGAAACTCTTT
cdr3_aa: CATWDGRVYYKKLF

j_call: TRGJ1/TRGJ2
v_call: TRGV5
clone_size: few
cdr3_nt: TGTGCCACCTGGGACCAGAGATATTATTATAAGAAACTCTTT
cdr3_aa: CATWDQRYYYKKLF

j_call: TRGJ1/TRGJ2
v_call: TRGV3
clone_size: few
cdr3_nt: TGTGCCACCTGGGACAGGGGGAATAAGAAACTCTTT
cdr3_aa: CATWDRGNKKLF

j_call: TRGJ1/TRGJ2
v_call: TRGV4
clone_size: few
cdr3_nt: TGTGCCACCTGGGATGGGCCTAAAGATTATAAGAAACTCTTT
cdr3_aa: CATWDGPKDYKKLF

j_call: TRGJ1/TRGJ2
v_call: TRGV9
clone_size: few
cdr3_nt: TGTGCCTTGTGGGGGCCCTATAAGAAACTCTTT
cdr3_aa: CALWGPYKKLF

j_call: TRGJ1/TRGJ2
v_call: TRGV2
clone_size: few
cdr3_nt: TGTGCCACCTGGGACGGGCGTCGGGTTGAGGAGAAACTCTTT
cdr3_aa: CATWDGRRVEEKLF

j_call: TRGJ1/TRGJ2
v_call: TRGV2
clone_size: .
cdr3_nt: TGTGCCACCTGGGACGCCCTGAATTATTATAAGAAACTCTTT
cdr3_aa: CATWDALNYYKKLF

j_call: TRGJP
v_call: TRGV9
clone_size: .
cdr3_nt: TGTGCCTTGTGTATGGGCAAAAAAATCAAGGTATTT
cdr3_aa: CALCMGKKIKVF

j_call: TRGJP
v_call: TRGV3
clone_size: .
cdr3_nt: TGTGCCACCTGGGACGGACCCATAACATTGGGCAAAAAAATCAAGGTATTT
cdr3_aa: CATWDGPITLGKKIKVF